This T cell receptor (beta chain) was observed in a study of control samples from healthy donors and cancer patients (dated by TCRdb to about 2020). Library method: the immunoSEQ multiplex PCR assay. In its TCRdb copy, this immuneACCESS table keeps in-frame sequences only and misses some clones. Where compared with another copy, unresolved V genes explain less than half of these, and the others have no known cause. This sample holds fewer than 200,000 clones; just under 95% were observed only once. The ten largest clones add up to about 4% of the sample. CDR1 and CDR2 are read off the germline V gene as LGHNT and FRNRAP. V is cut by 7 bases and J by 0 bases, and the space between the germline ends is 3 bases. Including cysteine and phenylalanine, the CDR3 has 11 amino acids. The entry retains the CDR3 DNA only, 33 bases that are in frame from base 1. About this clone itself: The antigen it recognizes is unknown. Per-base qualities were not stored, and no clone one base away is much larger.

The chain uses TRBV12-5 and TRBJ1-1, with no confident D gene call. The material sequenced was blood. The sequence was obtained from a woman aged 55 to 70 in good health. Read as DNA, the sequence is TGTGCTAGTGCCCTGAACACTGAAGCTTTCTTT. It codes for CASALNTEAFF.